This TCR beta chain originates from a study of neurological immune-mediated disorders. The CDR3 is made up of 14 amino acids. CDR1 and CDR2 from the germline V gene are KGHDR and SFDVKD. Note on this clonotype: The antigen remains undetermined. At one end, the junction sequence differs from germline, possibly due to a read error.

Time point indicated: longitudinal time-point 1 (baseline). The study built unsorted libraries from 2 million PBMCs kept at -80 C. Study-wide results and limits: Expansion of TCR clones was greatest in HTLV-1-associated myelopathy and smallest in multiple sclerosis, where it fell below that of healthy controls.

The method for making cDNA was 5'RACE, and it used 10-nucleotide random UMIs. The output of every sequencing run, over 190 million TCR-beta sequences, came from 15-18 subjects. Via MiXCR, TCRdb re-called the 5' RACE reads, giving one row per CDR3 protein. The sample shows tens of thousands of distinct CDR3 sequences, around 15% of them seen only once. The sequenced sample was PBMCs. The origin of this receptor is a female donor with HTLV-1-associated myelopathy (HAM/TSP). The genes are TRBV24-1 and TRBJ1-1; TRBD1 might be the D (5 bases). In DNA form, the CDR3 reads TGTGCCACCAGTGATCTCGGGGGTCGGGCTGAAGGTTTCTTT. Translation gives CATSDLGGRAEGFF.